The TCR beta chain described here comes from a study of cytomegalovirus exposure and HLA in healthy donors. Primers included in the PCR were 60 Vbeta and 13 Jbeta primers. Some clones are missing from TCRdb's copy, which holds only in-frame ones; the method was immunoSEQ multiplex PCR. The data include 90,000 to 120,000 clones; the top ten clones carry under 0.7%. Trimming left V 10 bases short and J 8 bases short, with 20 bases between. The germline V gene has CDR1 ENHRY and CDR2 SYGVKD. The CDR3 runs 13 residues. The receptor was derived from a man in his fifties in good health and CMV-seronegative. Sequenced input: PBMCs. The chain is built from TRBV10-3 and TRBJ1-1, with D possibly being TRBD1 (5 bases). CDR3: CATDRGGGEEAFF. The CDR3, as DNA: TGTGCCACCGACCGGGGGGGTGGTGAGGAAGCTTTCTTT.